This T cell receptor (beta chain) stems from a study of T cell responses to AZD1222 COVID-19 vaccine. Data came from immunoSEQ multiplex PCR; TCRdb stores just in-frame clones and leaves some out. The repertoire holds 130,000 or so clones, with about 89% as singletons. The CDR3 runs to 15 residues. V trimming: 4 bases; J trimming: 4 bases; junction bases outside the gene matches: 5. Germline loops: CDR1 SGHTA, CDR2 FQGTGA. The chain couples TRBV7-3 to TRBJ2-3; 10 nucleotides match TRBD2. Sequences were derived from peripheral blood, sampled on day 0 of AZD1222 vaccination. The receptor's source is an adult in good health. The CDR3 loop is CASSSSGGAADTQYF. DNA of the CDR3: TGTGCCAGCAGCTCGAGCGGGGGGGCCGCAGATACGCAGTATTTT.